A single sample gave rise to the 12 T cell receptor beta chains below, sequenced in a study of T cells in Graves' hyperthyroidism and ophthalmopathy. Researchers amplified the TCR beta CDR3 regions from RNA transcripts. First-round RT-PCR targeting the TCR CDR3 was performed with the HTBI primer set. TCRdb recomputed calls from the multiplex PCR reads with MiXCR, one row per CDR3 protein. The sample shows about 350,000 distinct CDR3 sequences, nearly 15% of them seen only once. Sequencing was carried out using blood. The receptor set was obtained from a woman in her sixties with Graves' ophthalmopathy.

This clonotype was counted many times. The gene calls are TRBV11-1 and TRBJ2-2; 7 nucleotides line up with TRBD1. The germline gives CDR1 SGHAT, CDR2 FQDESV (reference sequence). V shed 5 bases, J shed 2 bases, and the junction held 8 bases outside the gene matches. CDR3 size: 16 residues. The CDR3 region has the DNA TGTGCCAGCAGCCTGTTGACAGGGCGAAACACCGGGGAGCTGTTTTTT. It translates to CASSLLTGRNTGELFF.

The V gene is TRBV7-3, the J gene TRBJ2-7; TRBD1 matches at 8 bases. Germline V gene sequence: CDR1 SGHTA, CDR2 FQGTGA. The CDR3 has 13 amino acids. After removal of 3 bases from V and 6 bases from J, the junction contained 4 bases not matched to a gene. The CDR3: CASSFDRGGEQYF. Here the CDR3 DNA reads TGTGCCAGCAGCTTTGACAGGGGAGGCGAGCAGTACTTC.

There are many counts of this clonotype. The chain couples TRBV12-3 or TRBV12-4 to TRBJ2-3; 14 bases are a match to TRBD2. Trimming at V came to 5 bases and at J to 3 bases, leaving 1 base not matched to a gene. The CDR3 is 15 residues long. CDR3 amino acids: CASSRLAGGTDTQYF. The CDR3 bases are TGTGCCAGCAGTCGACTAGCGGGAGGGACAGATACGCAGTATTTT.

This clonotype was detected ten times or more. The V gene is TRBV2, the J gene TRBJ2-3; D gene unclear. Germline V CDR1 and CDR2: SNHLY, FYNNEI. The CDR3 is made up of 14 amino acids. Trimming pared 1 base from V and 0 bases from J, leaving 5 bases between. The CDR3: CASSEDGSTDTQYF. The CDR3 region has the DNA TGTGCCAGCAGTGAAGACGGCAGCACAGATACGCAGTATTTT. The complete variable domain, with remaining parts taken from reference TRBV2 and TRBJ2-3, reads EPEVTQTPSHQVTQMGQEVILRCVPISNHLYFYWYRQILGQKVEFLVSFYNNEISEKSEIFDDQFSVERPDGSNFTLKIRSTKLEDSAMYFCASSEDGSTDTQYFGPGTRLTVL.

The CDR3 loop is CASSQALAGGPVEQFF. DNA of the CDR3: TGCGCCAGCAGCCAAGCGTTGGCGGGAGGGCCTGTTGAGCAGTTCTTC. The chain uses TRBV4-1 and TRBJ2-1; 9 bases align to TRBD2. V was clipped by 1 base and J by 9 bases; unmatched bases: 10. This CDR3 region has 16 residues. Germline CDR1 reads MGHRA; CDR2 reads YSYEKL.

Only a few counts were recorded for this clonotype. The CDR3 nucleotides read TGTGCCACTAAAGGGAACTCAGGTCAGGTTCACTATGGCTACACCTTC. Protein product: CATKGNSGQVHYGYTF. The rearrangement links TRBV27 to TRBJ1-2; D call uncertain. This CDR3 is 16 amino acids long. Trimming left V 10 bases short and J 3 bases short, with 24 bases between. Germline V gene lookup returns CDR1 MNHEY and CDR2 SMNVEV (reference sequence).

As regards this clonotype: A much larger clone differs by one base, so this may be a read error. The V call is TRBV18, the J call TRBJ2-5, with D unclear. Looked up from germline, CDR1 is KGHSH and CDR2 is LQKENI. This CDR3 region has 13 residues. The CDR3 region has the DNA TGTGTCAGCTCACAGAACACCCAAGAGACCCAGTACTTC. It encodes CVSSQNTQETQYF.

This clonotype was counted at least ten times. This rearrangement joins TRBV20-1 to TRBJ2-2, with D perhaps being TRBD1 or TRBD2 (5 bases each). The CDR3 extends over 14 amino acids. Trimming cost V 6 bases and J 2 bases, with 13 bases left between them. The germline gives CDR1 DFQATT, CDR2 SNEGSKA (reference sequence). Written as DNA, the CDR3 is TGCAGTGCCCAACCGGGGCTTAACACCGGGGAGCTGTTTTTT. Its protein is CSAQPGLNTGELFF.

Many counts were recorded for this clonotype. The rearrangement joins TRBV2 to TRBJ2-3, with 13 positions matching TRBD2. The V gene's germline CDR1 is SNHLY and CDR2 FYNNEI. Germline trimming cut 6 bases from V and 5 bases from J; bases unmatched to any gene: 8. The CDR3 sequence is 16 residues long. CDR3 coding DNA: TGTGCCAGCAGACCTCGGACTAGCGGGAGTGGAGATACGCAGTATTTT. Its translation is CASRPRTSGSGDTQYF.

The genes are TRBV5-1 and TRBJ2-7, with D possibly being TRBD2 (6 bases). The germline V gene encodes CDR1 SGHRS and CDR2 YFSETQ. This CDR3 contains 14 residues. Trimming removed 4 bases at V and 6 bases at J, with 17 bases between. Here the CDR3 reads CASSAGGRSVEQYF. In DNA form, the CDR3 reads TGCGCCAGCAGCGCTGGGGGGAGAAGCGTCGAGCAGTACTTC.

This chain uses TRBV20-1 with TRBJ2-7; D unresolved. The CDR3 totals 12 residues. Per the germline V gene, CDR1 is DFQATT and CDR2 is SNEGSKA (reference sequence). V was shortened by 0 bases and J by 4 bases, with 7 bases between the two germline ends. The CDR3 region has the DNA TGCAGTGCTAGAGAGACCCCTTACGAGCAGTACTTC. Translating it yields CSARETPYEQYF.

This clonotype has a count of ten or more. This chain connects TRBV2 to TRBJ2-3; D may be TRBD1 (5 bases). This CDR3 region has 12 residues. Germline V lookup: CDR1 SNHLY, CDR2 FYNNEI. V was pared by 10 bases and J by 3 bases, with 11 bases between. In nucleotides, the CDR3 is TGTGCCAACTCACGACAGACAGATACGCAGTATTTT. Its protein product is CANSRQTDTQYF. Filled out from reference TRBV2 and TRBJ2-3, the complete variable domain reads EPEVTQTPSHQVTQMGQEVILRCVPISNHLYFYWYRQILGQKVEFLVSFYNNEISEKSEIFDDQFSVERPDGSNFTLKIRSTKLEDSAMYFCANSRQTDTQYFGPGTRLTVL.